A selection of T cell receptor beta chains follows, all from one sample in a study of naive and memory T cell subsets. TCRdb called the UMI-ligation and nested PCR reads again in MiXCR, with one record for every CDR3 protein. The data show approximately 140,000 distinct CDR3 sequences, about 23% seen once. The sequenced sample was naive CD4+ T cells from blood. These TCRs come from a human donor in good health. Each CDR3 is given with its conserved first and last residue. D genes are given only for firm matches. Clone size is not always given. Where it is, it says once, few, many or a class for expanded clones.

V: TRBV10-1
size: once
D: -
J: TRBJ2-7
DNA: TGCGCCAGCACGGGGGACCAGTACGAGCAGTACTTC
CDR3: CASTGDQYEQYF

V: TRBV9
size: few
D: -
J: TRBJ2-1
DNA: TGTGCCAGCAGCGTAAGTCCCGGGGTCGATGAGCAGTTCTTC
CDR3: CASSVSPGVDEQFF

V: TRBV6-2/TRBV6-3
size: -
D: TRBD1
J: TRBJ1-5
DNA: TGTGCCAGCAGTCGAGGACAGGGATTGGGATATAGCAATCAGCCCCAGCATTTT
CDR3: CASSRGQGLGYSNQPQHF

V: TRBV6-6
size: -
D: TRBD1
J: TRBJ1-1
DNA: TGTGCCAGCAGAGAAGACAGGGAGAACACTGAAGCTTTCTTT
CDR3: CASREDRENTEAFF

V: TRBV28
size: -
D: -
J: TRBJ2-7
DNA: TGTGCCAGCAGGGGCCAGCGGCCCTACGAGCAGTACTTC
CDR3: CASRGQRPYEQYF

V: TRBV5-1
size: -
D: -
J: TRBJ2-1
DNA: TGCGCCAGCAGCCCGTCGACGGGGAGCTCCTACAATGAGCAGTTCTTC
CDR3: CASSPSTGSSYNEQFF

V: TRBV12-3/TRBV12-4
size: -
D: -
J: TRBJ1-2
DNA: TGTGCCAGCAGTTTGGCACAGGGTCATGGCTACACCTTC
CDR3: CASSLAQGHGYTF

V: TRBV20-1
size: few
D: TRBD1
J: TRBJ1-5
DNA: TGCAGTGCTGGTACAGGGGACCAGCCCCAGCATTTT
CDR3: CSAGTGDQPQHF

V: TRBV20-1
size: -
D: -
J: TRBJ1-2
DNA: TGCAGTGCTTGGACAGTTAACTATGGCTACACCTTC
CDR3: CSAWTVNYGYTF

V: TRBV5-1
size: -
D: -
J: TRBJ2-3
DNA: TGCGCCAGCAGCTTGGGTGGGGCTGGCGGCACAGATACGCAGTATTTT
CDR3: CASSLGGAGGTDTQYF

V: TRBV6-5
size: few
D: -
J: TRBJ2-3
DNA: TGTGCCAGCAGTTACGGTGACACAGATACGCAGTATTTT
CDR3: CASSYGDTDTQYF

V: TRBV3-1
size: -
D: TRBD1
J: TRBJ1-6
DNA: TGTGCCAGCAGCCAGTGGGACAGGGTTGACTCACCCCTCCACTTT
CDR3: CASSQWDRVDSPLHF

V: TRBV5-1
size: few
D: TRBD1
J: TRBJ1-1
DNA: TGCGCCAGCAGCTCAATCCAGGGGGCGGACACTGAAGCTTTCTTT
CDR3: CASSSIQGADTEAFF

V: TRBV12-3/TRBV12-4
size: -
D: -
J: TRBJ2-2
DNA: TGTGCCAGCAGTAAAGGGGGAGGCACCGGGGAGCTGTTTTTT
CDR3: CASSKGGGTGELFF

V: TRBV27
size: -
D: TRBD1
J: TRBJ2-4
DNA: TGTGCCAGCAGTCCGGACAGGAAAAACATTCAGTACTTC
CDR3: CASSPDRKNIQYF

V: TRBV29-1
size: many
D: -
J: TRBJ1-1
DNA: TGCAGCGTTGCCGACAAGAACACTGAAGCTTTCTTT
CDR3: CSVADKNTEAFF

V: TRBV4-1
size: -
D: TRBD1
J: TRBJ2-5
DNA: TGCGCCAGCAGCCGCGGACAGGGTGAAGAGACCCAGTACTTC
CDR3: CASSRGQGEETQYF